The clone carrying this TCR beta chain has a single count. The antigen is undetermined. CDR1 is LNHNV, CDR2 YYDKDF, per germline (reference sequence). The CDR3 is 11 residues long. The germline V and J ends were trimmed by 1 base and 8 bases, with 5 bases remaining between them. This record comes from a study of T cell responses to AZD1222 COVID-19 vaccine. Measured with immunoSEQ multiplex PCR; TCRdb has only the in-frame clones, and not every one. This table holds approximately 130,000 clones, 80% to 90% found once. Study observations and caveats: Spike-wide vaccine-associated CD4 TCRs dominated at 160-218 and 743-854. Among the donors, most were white British and more were female, and clonal diversity was possibly underestimated. Unmutated regions of variants are reportedly targeted by nearly half of spike-specific TCRs. At baseline, seropositivity was found in only a handful of AZD1222 recipients.

The TCR originated in an adult who received the AZD1222 COVID-19 vaccine. V is TRBV15 and J is TRBJ1-1, with D perhaps matching TRBD1 (5 bases). Sequenced here: peripheral blood, sampled 28 days after the second AZD1222 dose. The CDR3, as DNA: TGTGCCACCAGCAGAGGGGACGAAGCTTTCTTT. This translates into CATSRGDEAFF.